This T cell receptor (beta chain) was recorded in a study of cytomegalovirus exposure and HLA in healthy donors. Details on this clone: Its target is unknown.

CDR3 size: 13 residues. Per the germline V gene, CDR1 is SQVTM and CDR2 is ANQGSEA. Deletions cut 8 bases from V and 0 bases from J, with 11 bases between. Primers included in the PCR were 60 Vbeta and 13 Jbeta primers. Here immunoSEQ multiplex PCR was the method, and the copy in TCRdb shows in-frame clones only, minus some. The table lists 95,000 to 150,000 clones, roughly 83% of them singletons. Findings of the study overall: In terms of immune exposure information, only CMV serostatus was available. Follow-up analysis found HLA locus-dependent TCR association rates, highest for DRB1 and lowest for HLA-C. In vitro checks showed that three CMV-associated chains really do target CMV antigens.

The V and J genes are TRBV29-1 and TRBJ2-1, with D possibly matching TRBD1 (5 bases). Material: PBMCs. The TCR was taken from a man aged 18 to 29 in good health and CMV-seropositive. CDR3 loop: CSYVQGSYNEQFF. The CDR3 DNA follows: TGCAGCTATGTCCAGGGCTCCTACAATGAGCAGTTCTTC.